This is a list of T cell receptor beta chains from one sample in a study of cytomegalovirus exposure and HLA in healthy donors. The assay was immunoSEQ multiplex PCR, and TCRdb's table has in-frame clones only and misses some. This table holds 120,000 to 150,000 clones, roughly nine tenths found once. The sample comprised PBMCs. Receptor source: a man aged 18 to 30 in good health and CMV-seronegative. Both conserved end residues are part of each CDR3. A D gene is named only where the DNA matches it firmly. Not every row has a clone size; where given, it reads once, few, many or a size class.

j_gene	d_gene	v_gene	abundance	CDR3aa	CDR3nt
TRBJ2-3	TRBD2	TRBV5-8	-	CASSPELAGGTDTQYF	TGTGCCAGCAGCCCCGAACTAGCGGGGGGCACAGATACGCAGTATTTT
TRBJ1-1	-	TRBV7-6	-	CASSSPLGGGGTEAFF	TGTGCCAGCAGCTCACCACTGGGGGGGGGCGGCACTGAAGCTTTCTTT
TRBJ2-5	-	TRBV27	-	CASSSPGSGETQYF	TGTGCCAGCAGTTCCCCCGGGAGCGGGGAGACCCAGTACTTC
TRBJ2-7	TRBD2	TRBV7-8	once	CASSLSSGGGAYEQYF	TGTGCCAGCAGCTTAAGTTCGGGGGGTGGAGCCTACGAGCAGTACTTC
TRBJ2-2	TRBD2	TRBV5-1	-	CASRLAGGSAGELFF	TGCGCCAGCAGACTAGCGGGAGGTTCAGCCGGGGAGCTGTTTTTT
TRBJ1-1	TRBD1	TRBV5-6	-	CASSLEGQGFGAFF	TGTGCCAGCAGCTTGGAAGGACAGGGGTTTGGAGCTTTCTTT
TRBJ1-4	TRBD1	TRBV6-5	-	CASSSDRVVEKLFF	TGTGCCAGCAGCTCGGACAGGGTCGTTGAAAAACTGTTTTTT
TRBJ1-5	TRBD1	TRBV5-5	-	CASSLWTGGGQPQHF	TGTGCCAGCAGCTTATGGACAGGGGGCGGTCAGCCCCAGCATTTT
TRBJ1-1	TRBD1	TRBV27	-	CASNWVTGGNTEAFF	TGTGCCAGCAACTGGGTTACAGGGGGCAACACTGAAGCTTTCTTT
TRBJ1-4	TRBD1	TRBV27	-	CASSLWGQGNEKLFF	TGTGCCAGCAGTTTATGGGGACAGGGGAATGAAAAACTGTTTTTT
TRBJ2-7	TRBD1	TRBV11-1	-	CASSLAGTGWDEQYF	TGTGCCAGCAGCCTGGCCGGGACAGGGTGGGACGAGCAGTACTTC
TRBJ1-5	TRBD1	TRBV10-2	few	CASSEGTEYQPQHF	TGCGCCAGCAGTGAAGGGACAGAATATCAGCCCCAGCATTTT
TRBJ1-5	TRBD1	TRBV2	-	CASRQGNSNQPQHF	TGTGCCAGCAGACAGGGGAATAGCAATCAGCCCCAGCATTTT
TRBJ2-2	TRBD1	TRBV11-3	-	CASRPDRGRRTGELFF	TGTGCCAGCAGGCCCGACAGGGGGCGCCGCACCGGGGAGCTGTTTTTT
TRBJ2-3	TRBD2	TRBV28	-	CASRTSGRDTQYF	TGTGCCAGCAGGACTAGCGGGAGGGATACGCAGTATTTT
TRBJ1-4	TRBD1	TRBV18	-	CASSRRDSLFEKLFF	TGTGCCAGCTCACGACGGGACAGCCTGTTTGAAAAACTGTTTTTT
TRBJ2-1	TRBD2	TRBV6-4	-	CASSTTSGAYNEQFF	TGTGCCAGCAGCACGACTAGCGGGGCCTACAATGAGCAGTTCTTC
TRBJ2-5	-	TRBV27	-	CASSPGLLPARDPVNF	TGTGCCAGCAGTCCAGGACTCCTGCCGGCAAGAGACCCAGTCAACTTC
TRBJ2-1	TRBD2	TRBV4-2	few	CASSQDASGDDNEQFF	TGTGCCAGCAGCCAAGATGCTAGCGGGGATGACAATGAGCAGTTCTTC
TRBJ1-5	-	TRBV10-1	few	CANVLTGNSNQPQHF	TGCGCCAACGTATTGACAGGAAATAGCAATCAGCCCCAGCATTTT
TRBJ2-3	TRBD2	TRBV10-1	-	CASSGGLAPHTQYF	TGCGCCAGCAGTGGAGGACTAGCGCCACATACGCAGTATTTT
TRBJ1-1	TRBD1	TRBV10-2	-	CASSESTQGWMNTEAFF	TGCGCCAGCAGTGAGTCTACACAGGGGTGGATGAACACTGAAGCTTTCTTT
TRBJ2-7	TRBD1	TRBV7-9	few	CASSSGTGSTYEQYF	TGTGCCAGCAGCTCAGGGACAGGGAGCACCTACGAGCAGTACTTC
TRBJ2-1	TRBD1	TRBV19	-	CASSLVWQGARNNEQFF	TGTGCCAGTAGTTTAGTTTGGCAGGGGGCGCGGAACAATGAGCAGTTCTTC
TRBJ2-2	-	TRBV6-6	-	CAGTRGWPGELFF	TGTGCCGGCACCCGGGGGTGGCCCGGGGAGCTGTTTTTT
TRBJ2-2	-	TRBV6-5	-	CASRDTGVYTGELFF	TGTGCCAGCAGGGATACGGGAGTATATACCGGGGAGCTGTTTTTT
TRBJ2-7	-	TRBV4-1	-	CASSQESHSTYEQYF	TGCGCCAGCAGCCAAGAAAGTCACAGTACCTACGAGCAGTACTTC
TRBJ1-5	-	TRBV5-1	few	CASSWEPGGHQPQHF	TGCGCCAGCAGCTGGGAGCCCGGGGGGCATCAGCCCCAGCATTTT
TRBJ2-3	TRBD2	TRBV4-3	-	CASSQGTSGRASDTQYF	TGCGCCAGCAGCCAAGGGACTAGCGGGAGGGCGTCAGATACGCAGTATTTT
TRBJ1-1	-	TRBV5-4	-	CASSLVAMNTEAFF	TGTGCCAGCAGCTTGGTCGCGATGAACACTGAAGCTTTCTTT
TRBJ1-1	-	TRBV6-1	-	CATDLQEASTEAFF	TGTGCCACCGACCTCCAAGAAGCGAGTACTGAAGCTTTCTTT
TRBJ1-1	-	TRBV18	-	CASSPSTWNTEAFF	TGTGCCAGCTCACCAAGCACGTGGAACACTGAAGCTTTCTTT
TRBJ2-1	-	TRBV4-1	-	CASSQERLTRSYNEQFF	TGCGCCAGCAGCCAAGAACGCCTTACGCGCTCCTACAATGAGCAGTTCTTC
TRBJ2-4	-	TRBV9	-	CASSASPGTQNIQYF	TGTGCCAGCAGCGCAAGTCCCGGGACTCAAAACATTCAGTACTTC
TRBJ1-2	-	TRBV25-1	-	CASRTGRGYTF	TGTGCCAGCAGGACAGGCCGGGGCTACACCTTC
TRBJ2-1	TRBD1	TRBV5-1	-	CASSLGTGGYYNEQFF	TGCGCCAGCAGCTTGGGGACAGGAGGTTATTACAATGAGCAGTTCTTC
TRBJ2-1	TRBD2	TRBV19	-	CASSPPGLAGDYNEQFF	TGTGCCAGTAGCCCCCCGGGACTAGCGGGAGACTACAATGAGCAGTTCTTC
TRBJ1-2	TRBD1	TRBV6-6	once	CASRGLTGRSNYGYTF	TGTGCCAGCAGGGGCCTGACAGGGCGATCTAACTATGGCTACACCTTC
TRBJ1-4	-	TRBV5-4	-	CASSSRNEKLFF	TGTGCCAGCAGCTCGAGGAATGAAAAACTGTTTTTT
TRBJ1-5	TRBD1	TRBV9	-	CASSVRTGGCRDQPQHF	TGTGCCAGCAGCGTGAGGACAGGGGGTTGTCGGGATCAGCCCCAGCATTTT
TRBJ1-6	TRBD1	TRBV2	-	CASSPGGLNSPLHF	TGTGCCAGCAGTCCAGGGGGGTTGAATTCACCCCTCCACTTT
TRBJ2-7	-	TRBV6-4	-	CASSELRDYEQYF	TGTGCCAGCAGTGAACTCAGGGACTACGAGCAGTACTTC
TRBJ1-6	-	TRBV4-1	-	CASSQDPTVPLHF	TGCGCCAGCAGCCAAGACCCGACAGTCCCCCTCCACTTT
TRBJ2-1	TRBD2	TRBV6-4	-	CASRGRTSGYNEQFF	TGTGCCAGTCGAGGGAGGACTAGCGGATACAATGAGCAGTTCTTC
TRBJ2-5	-	TRBV10-1	few	CASSVWGGGETQYF	TGCGCCAGCAGTGTGTGGGGAGGTGGGGAGACCCAGTACTTC
TRBJ2-3	-	TRBV27	-	CASSLSRGTDTQYF	TGTGCCAGCAGTTTATCTCGAGGTACAGATACGCAGTATTTT
TRBJ1-1	-	TRBV7-8	once	CASSPGGEGGSTEAFF	TGTGCCAGCAGCCCAGGAGGGGAGGGGGGAAGTACTGAAGCTTTCTTT
TRBJ2-1	TRBD2	TRBV11-2	-	CASSPFSSGNSYNEQFF	TGTGCCAGCAGCCCCTTTTCTAGCGGGAACTCCTACAATGAGCAGTTCTTC
TRBJ2-1	-	TRBV7-2	-	CASSYPYNEQFF	TGTGCCAGCAGCTATCCGTACAATGAGCAGTTCTTC
TRBJ1-5	-	TRBV28	-	CASNDRGVHQPQHF	TGTGCCAGCAACGACCGGGGGGTACATCAGCCCCAGCATTTT
TRBJ1-1	-	TRBV4-1	once	CASSQDAGQQTEAFF	TGCGCCAGCAGCCAAGACGCGGGCCAACAAACTGAAGCTTTCTTT
TRBJ1-1	-	TRBV5-1	-	CASSLQAITEAFF	TGCGCCAGCAGCTTACAGGCTATCACTGAAGCTTTCTTT
TRBJ2-5	TRBD2	TRBV2	-	CASSDSGGRKTQYF	TGTGCCAGCAGTGATTCGGGGGGGCGGAAGACCCAGTACTTC
TRBJ2-3	-	TRBV5-1	-	CASSVSLTDTQYF	TGCGCCAGCAGCGTTAGTCTCACAGATACGCAGTATTTT
TRBJ1-1	-	TRBV12-5	-	CASGYQTEAFF	TGTGCTAGTGGTTACCAGACTGAAGCTTTCTTT
TRBJ1-2	TRBD1	TRBV7-9	-	CASSPGQFYGYTF	TGTGCCAGCAGCCCGGGACAGTTCTATGGCTACACCTTC
TRBJ2-5	TRBD1	TRBV6-5	-	CASSRTGGRETQYF	TGTGCCAGCAGTCGGACAGGGGGCAGGGAGACCCAGTACTTC
TRBJ2-2	TRBD1	TRBV2	-	CGGGSDREWNTGELFF	TGTGGGGGTGGATCGGACAGGGAATGGAACACCGGGGAGCTGTTTTTT
TRBJ2-5	-	TRBV6-1	-	CASINYFPETQYF	TGTGCCAGCATCAACTACTTTCCAGAGACCCAGTACTTC
TRBJ1-1	TRBD1	TRBV11-3	-	CASSLEGTGVENTEAFF	TGTGCCAGCAGCTTAGAAGGGACAGGGGTGGAGAACACTGAAGCTTTCTTT